The source of this TCR beta chain is a study of blood T cells in healthy people across ages. The wider study: Template switching captured about one barcoded beta molecule per two T cells. Broader study findings: Aged donors had fewer naive CD4+ cells and lower diversity than long-lived donors.

As regards this clonotype: No antigen is known for it.

Together with a sample-barcoded 5' primer, a J-beta primer mix was included in a second PCR lasting about 6 to 11 cycles. Through a template-switch adaptor with 12 random nucleotides, each cDNA molecule received a tag. MiXCR, run by TCRdb on the 5' RACE reads, gives a single entry per CDR3 protein. Here the sample spans hundreds of thousands of distinct CDR3 sequences, approximately 60% being singletons. The germline V gene has CDR1 SGHTA and CDR2 FQGNSA. The CDR3 sequence is 16 residues long. Trimming removed 1 base from V and 4 bases from J, with 16 bases in between. In each sample, at least 7 million PBMCs were isolated.

The receptor was isolated from a man between 35 and 55 years old in good health. The rearrangement joins TRBV7-2 to TRBJ1-1, with a tentative D call TRBD1 (5 bases). The sequenced sample was blood. As DNA, the CDR3 is TGTGCCAGCAGCTTAGAACCACCAGGGACGGGCACTGAAGCTTTCTTT. This gives the protein CASSLEPPGTGTEAFF.